This entry is about one TCR beta chain. The data are from a study of blood T cell repertoires in COVID-19. Trimming removed 6 bases at V and 1 base at J, with 13 bases between. This CDR3 comprises 15 residues. Germline V CDR1 and CDR2: MNHEY, SVGAGI. Clones were read by immunoSEQ multiplex PCR, and TCRdb kept only the in-frame ones, dropping some. Counted here are around 160,000 clones, approximately 95% occurring once; the ten biggest clones make up roughly 2.1%. The origin of this receptor is a woman in her sixties or seventies with COVID-19, enrolled during active disease. The rearrangement joins TRBV6-5 to TRBJ1-5, with D perhaps matching TRBD1 (6 bases). Sequencing was carried out using peripheral blood. CDR3 in DNA: TGTGCCAGCAGAGCACAGGGACGGAGCAATCAGCCCCAGCATTTT. Its translation is CASRAQGRSNQPQHF.